Listed below are T cell receptor beta chains from one sample, sequenced in a study of cytomegalovirus exposure and HLA in healthy donors. The assay was immunoSEQ multiplex PCR, and TCRdb's table has in-frame clones only and misses some. The data show roughly 100,000 clones, about 83% seen once. The sequenced material came from PBMCs. Receptors were obtained from a man aged 18-30 years in good health and CMV-seronegative. Both conserved end residues are part of each CDR3. D genes are given only for firm matches. Only some rows state a clone size, as once, few, many or a class for expanded clones.

-	13	TRBV29-1	TRBJ2-5	-	TGCAGCGTTGAAATGGGCTTCCAAGAGACCCAGTACTTC	CSVEMGFQETQYF
-	13	TRBV15	TRBJ1-1	-	TGTGCCACCAGCACTCAGAGGGACACTGAAGCTTTCTTT	CATSTQRDTEAFF
-	16	TRBV19	TRBJ2-7	-	TGTGCCAGTACCCCCGAGAAGCGTAGCTCGATCTACGAGCAGTACTTC	CASTPEKRSSIYEQYF
-	16	TRBV6-6	TRBJ1-1	-	TGTGCCAGCAGTTACTCGAACCAGGCTCCGAACACTGAAGCTTTCTTT	CASSYSNQAPNTEAFF
-	17	TRBV14	TRBJ2-7	-	TGTGCCAGCAGCCAAGAATGGGGTATTGACAGTCCCTACGAGCAGTACTTC	CASSQEWGIDSPYEQYF
-	13	TRBV27	TRBJ2-7	-	TGTGCCAGCTCAATAACCTGGGGCTACGAGCAGTACTTC	CASSITWGYEQYF
-	14	TRBV10-3	TRBJ2-1	TRBD2	TGTGCCATCAGTCGAACTAGCGACTACAATGAGCAGTTCTTC	CAISRTSDYNEQFF
-	15	TRBV4-3	TRBJ1-2	-	TGCGCCAGCAGCCAGGAGAACTTAGCTAACTATGGCTACACCTTC	CASSQENLANYGYTF
-	16	TRBV4-3	TRBJ1-2	-	TGCGCCAGCAGCCAAGATCGGCAGGGTATTTTTTCGGGCTACACCTTC	CASSQDRQGIFSGYTF
-	15	TRBV7-8	TRBJ1-1	TRBD1	TGTGCCAGCAGCATCATGCAGGGGGCTAGGACTGAAGCTTTCTTT	CASSIMQGARTEAFF
-	15	TRBV5-4	TRBJ2-7	-	TGTGCCAGCAGCTTCCCTGGGAGTTCGTCCTACGAGCAGTACTTC	CASSFPGSSSYEQYF
-	15	TRBV30	TRBJ2-7	TRBD2	TGTGCCTGGAGTGAAACTAGCGGGAGGGCCTACGAGCAGTACTTC	CAWSETSGRAYEQYF
-	18	TRBV6-1	TRBJ1-2	TRBD1	TGTGCCAGCAGTGAGAGTCCAGGGGGCCCTCGGCTTAACTATGGCTACACCTTC	CASSESPGGPRLNYGYTF
-	13	TRBV7-9	TRBJ1-1	-	TGTGCCAGCCGGGGGGGGGTTCCAGGCGAAGCTTTCTTT	CASRGGVPGEAFF
-	15	TRBV19	TRBJ1-5	-	TGTGCCAGTAGTATTGGACAGATTAGCAATCAGCCCCAGCATTTT	CASSIGQISNQPQHF
-	14	TRBV7-2	TRBJ2-7	-	TGTGCCAGCAGCTTCTGGCAGGGTGTTCGCGAGCAGTACTTC	CASSFWQGVREQYF
-	16	TRBV27	TRBJ2-2	-	TGTGCCAGCAGTCTTATTGACGGCCAGGGTGGCGGGGAGCTGTTTTTT	CASSLIDGQGGGELFF
-	16	TRBV7-7	TRBJ2-1	-	TGTGCTAGCAGCTTACTAGGCCCCAGCTCCTACAATGAGCAGTTCTTC	CASSLLGPSSYNEQFF
once	14	TRBV11-2	TRBJ1-1	-	TGTGCCAGCAGCCGCAAAACGGGGGGCACTGAAGCTTTCTTT	CASSRKTGGTEAFF
few	16	TRBV9	TRBJ1-1	TRBD1	TGTGCCAGCAGCGTAGCGACAGGGCAAACGAACACTGAAGCTTTCTTT	CASSVATGQTNTEAFF
-	17	TRBV15	TRBJ1-3	-	TGTGCCACCAGCAGAGATCAAGGCAGGGTTGGTGGAAACACCATATATTTT	CATSRDQGRVGGNTIYF
-	12	TRBV5-6	TRBJ1-5	-	TGTGCCAGCAGCTTTTCAGGGCAGCCCCAGCATTTT	CASSFSGQPQHF
-	14	TRBV10-2	TRBJ2-5	TRBD2	TGCGCCAGCAGCCATAGCGGGAGAAGGGAGACCCAGTACTTC	CASSHSGRRETQYF
-	14	TRBV7-3	TRBJ2-7	TRBD2	TGTGCCAGCAGCTTAACGGGACTATTCTACGAGCAGTACTTC	CASSLTGLFYEQYF
-	15	TRBV11-3	TRBJ2-3	-	TGTGCCAGCAGCATAGGCCCAGCGGAGGGAGATACGCAGTATTTT	CASSIGPAEGDTQYF
many	11	TRBV12-5	TRBJ1-2	-	TGTGCTAGTGGTTCGGACTATGGCTACACCTTC	CASGSDYGYTF
few	12	TRBV30	TRBJ1-2	-	TGTGCCTGGATTGGACAGAGCTATGGCTACACCTTC	CAWIGQSYGYTF
few	15	TRBV13	TRBJ1-1	-	TGTGCCAGCAGCTTAGGCCTAGGGACAAGGGCTGAAGCTTTCTTT	CASSLGLGTRAEAFF
-	15	TRBV7-6	TRBJ1-1	-	TGTGCCAGCAGCCGGGTAGGACAGAAAAACACTGAAGCTTTCTTT	CASSRVGQKNTEAFF
-	18	TRBV5-1	TRBJ2-5	TRBD2	TGCGCCAGCAGCTTGGCCGTACTAGCGGTCCCCGAGGTAGAGACCCAGTACTTC	CASSLAVLAVPEVETQYF
-	14	TRBV5-8	TRBJ1-5	-	TGTGCCAGCAGCTTGTCAGGGTTGAATCAGCCCCAGCATTTT	CASSLSGLNQPQHF
once	15	TRBV5-5	TRBJ1-4	TRBD1	TGTGCCAGCAGCTTTCGGACAGGCAATAATGAAAAACTGTTTTTT	CASSFRTGNNEKLFF
-	16	TRBV9	TRBJ1-4	TRBD1	TGTGCCAGCAGCGTAGCGGTGGGGGGACAGGGACAAAAACTGTTTTTT	CASSVAVGGQGQKLFF
once	16	TRBV7-2	TRBJ2-5	TRBD2	TGTGCCAGCAGCTTGACTAGCGGGAGGGCGCTAGAGACCCAGTACTTC	CASSLTSGRALETQYF
-	14	TRBV11-2	TRBJ1-2	-	TGTGCCAGCAGCTTAGAATTGGAGGCTTATGGCTACACCTTC	CASSLELEAYGYTF
-	15	TRBV13	TRBJ2-1	-	TGTGCCAGCAGCGGGGGCGGGTTGAGGGGTAATGAGCAGTTCTTC	CASSGGGLRGNEQFF
-	11	TRBV5-6	TRBJ2-1	-	TGTGCCAGCAGCCGGAGCAATGAGCAGTTCTTC	CASSRSNEQFF
-	15	TRBV11-3	TRBJ1-2	-	TGTGCCAGCAGCCCTCGGGGATTGGAGCACTATGGCTACACCTTC	CASSPRGLEHYGYTF
once	17	TRBV7-9	TRBJ2-7	-	TGTGCCAGCAGCTTAAGCGATAGCGGATCCTTTCCCTACGAGCAGTACTTC	CASSLSDSGSFPYEQYF
-	16	TRBV19	TRBJ1-1	TRBD1	TGTGCCAGTAGTATAGACCCCCTCCCGCGCCTCGGGGACAGACTTTTT	CASSIDPLPRLGDRLF
-	17	TRBV13	TRBJ2-7	TRBD2	TGTGCCAGCAGCTTCCTAGCGGGAGCTCCAACGTTCCACGAGCAGTACTTC	CASSFLAGAPTFHEQYF
once	13	TRBV27	TRBJ1-1	TRBD1	TGTGCCAGCAGTTTATCGAGGGGGCGTGTAGCTTTCTTT	CASSLSRGRVAFF
-	11	TRBV7-2	TRBJ2-5	-	TGTGCCAGCAGAGGGGGACAGACCCAGTACTTC	CASRGGQTQYF
-	15	TRBV9	TRBJ2-3	TRBD2	TGTGCCAGCAGCCCCCGAGCTAGCGGGTCAGATACGCAGTATTTT	CASSPRASGSDTQYF
few	15	TRBV7-2	TRBJ1-5	TRBD1	TGTGCCAGCAGCCGGGACAGCCTGGTGAATCAGCCCCAGCATTTT	CASSRDSLVNQPQHF
-	14	TRBV30	TRBJ2-7	-	TGTGCCTGGAGTCAACCCTTCCGGGACTACGAGCAGTACTTC	CAWSQPFRDYEQYF
once	15	TRBV4-1	TRBJ1-1	-	TGCGCCAGCAGCCAAGCCGTCCTAGGGAACACTGAAGCTTTCTTT	CASSQAVLGNTEAFF
-	12	TRBV27	TRBJ2-3	-	TGTGCCATCCGGGACTTCACAGATACGCAGTATTTT	CAIRDFTDTQYF
few	13	TRBV29-1	TRBJ2-5	-	TGCAGCGTTGAAGCCGAGAACCTGGAGACCCAGTACTTC	CSVEAENLETQYF
once	15	TRBV25-1	TRBJ2-7	-	TGTGCCAGCAGTGCGACAGGGAGGTCCCCCTACGAGCAGTACTTC	CASSATGRSPYEQYF
-	16	TRBV2	TRBJ1-6	TRBD1	TGTGCCAGCAGCCGGACAGGGGGCGACCTCAATTCACCCCTCCACTTT	CASSRTGGDLNSPLHF
once	15	TRBV4-2	TRBJ2-7	TRBD2	TGTGCCAGCAGCCCCACTAGCGTGGGGCCCTACGAGCAGTACTTC	CASSPTSVGPYEQYF
few	15	TRBV6-5	TRBJ2-2	TRBD2	TGTGCCAGCAGTTACTCGGGACTAGTATCTGGGGAGCTGTTTTTT	CASSYSGLVSGELFF
-	17	TRBV6-4	TRBJ1-4	-	TGTGCCAGCAGTGCCACGGGGAGAACCGCAACTAATGAAAAACTGTTTTTT	CASSATGRTATNEKLFF
-	13	TRBV6-5	TRBJ1-1	-	TGTGCCACCCACAAGAGCCCCGGGGGGGAAGCTTTCTTT	CATHKSPGGEAFF